A selection of T cell receptor beta chains follows, all from one sample in a study of blood T cell repertoires in COVID-19. Produced via immunoSEQ multiplex PCR; TCRdb's table is partial and in-frame only. The sample lists around 30,000 clones, approximately 90% occurring once. The sample comprised peripheral blood. All receptors come from a man aged 55 to 70 with acute or convalescent COVID-19. The CDR3 runs from the conserved cysteine through the conserved F or W. The order of the fields is J gene, clone size, V gene, D gene, CDR3 protein, CDR3 DNA. A D gene is named only where the DNA matches it firmly. Only part of the rows carry a size: once, few, many, or a class if the clone is expanded.

TRBJ1-2	.	TRBV3-1/TRBV3-2	.	CASSQVGFNYGYTF	TGTGCCAGCAGCCAAGTCGGTTTTAACTATGGCTACACCTTC
TRBJ1-1	.	TRBV27	.	CASSGGSGEAFF	TGTGCCAGCAGCGGGGGTTCAGGTGAAGCTTTCTTT
TRBJ1-3	.	TRBV27	.	CASSLRGYGNTIYF	TGTGCCAGCAGTTTGAGGGGGTACGGAAACACCATATATTTT
TRBJ1-5	.	TRBV15	.	CATSEDSYSNQPQHF	TGTGCCACCAGCGAGGACAGTTATAGCAATCAGCCCCAGCATTTT
TRBJ1-4	.	TRBV4-2	TRBD1	CASSRRQGEHEKLFF	TGTGCCAGCAGCCGCAGACAGGGCGAACATGAAAAACTGTTTTTT
TRBJ2-2	.	TRBV2	TRBD2	CASSDRSGGMTGELFF	TGTGCCAGCAGTGATCGGAGCGGGGGGATGACCGGGGAGCTGTTTTTT
TRBJ1-2	.	TRBV27	.	CASTPQPTVNYGYTF	TGTGCCAGCACCCCCCAGCCGACAGTCAACTATGGCTACACCTTC
TRBJ1-4	.	TRBV5-1	TRBD1	CASTLSGTGREKLFF	TGCGCCAGCACTCTCTCCGGGACAGGCCGTGAAAAACTGTTTTTT
TRBJ1-2	few	TRBV27	.	CASSFGGTLNYGYTF	TGTGCCAGCAGTTTCGGGGGAACACTAAACTATGGCTACACCTTC
TRBJ1-6	.	TRBV5-1	.	CASSPTEDYNSPLHF	TGCGCCAGCAGCCCGACAGAGGATTATAATTCACCCCTCCACTTT
TRBJ2-7	.	TRBV6-5	TRBD1	CASGQGPSYEQYF	TGTGCCAGCGGACAGGGGCCTTCTTACGAGCAGTACTTC
TRBJ2-7	.	TRBV4-1	.	CASSPMRVPSYEQYF	TGCGCCAGCAGCCCCATGCGGGTGCCCTCCTACGAGCAGTACTTC
TRBJ2-1	.	TRBV5-1	TRBD2	CASSLGATGGTYNEQFF	TGCGCCAGCAGCTTGGGTGCGACGGGAGGAACCTACAATGAGCAGTTCTTC
TRBJ1-5	.	TRBV7-8	TRBD1	CASSSTGRGQPQHF	TGTGCCAGCAGCTCGACAGGGAGAGGTCAGCCCCAGCATTTT
TRBJ1-1	.	TRBV2	TRBD1	CASSPTGVGTEAFF	TGTGCCAGCAGTCCCACAGGGGTAGGGACTGAAGCTTTCTTT
TRBJ2-7	.	TRBV30	TRBD2	CAWSPGLAGGADEQYF	TGTGCCTGGAGTCCGGGACTAGCGGGAGGGGCGGACGAGCAGTACTTC
TRBJ1-3	.	TRBV29-1	.	CSVEDSFSGNTIYF	TGCAGCGTTGAAGATTCTTTCTCTGGAAACACCATATATTTT
TRBJ1-1	.	TRBV9	.	CASSPGTGHMNTEAFF	TGTGCCAGCAGCCCTGGTACAGGACACATGAACACTGAAGCTTTCTTT
TRBJ1-1	once	TRBV4-2	.	CASSQVYQGNTEAFF	TGTGCCAGCAGCCAAGTGTACCAGGGGAACACTGAAGCTTTCTTT
TRBJ1-5	.	TRBV27	TRBD1	CASRAGQGFLGQPQHF	TGTGCCAGCAGAGCCGGACAGGGGTTTCTGGGGCAGCCCCAGCATTTT
TRBJ2-2	.	TRBV7-3	TRBD1	CASSLGQPTGELFF	TGTGCCAGCAGCTTGGGACAGCCAACCGGGGAGCTGTTTTTT
TRBJ1-2	.	TRBV9	.	CASSVVGGYPIYEGYTF	TGTGCCAGCAGCGTAGTCGGAGGATATCCCATCTATGAGGGCTACACCTTC
TRBJ2-3	once	TRBV27	TRBD2	CASSPSGRGPDTQYF	TGTGCCAGCAGCCCTAGCGGGAGAGGCCCAGATACGCAGTATTTT
TRBJ1-3	.	TRBV28	TRBD1	CASNYYRGTGNTIYF	TGTGCCAGCAACTACTACAGGGGGACGGGAAACACCATATATTTT
TRBJ1-2	.	TRBV10-2	TRBD1	CASSTDRGDYGYTF	TGCGCCAGCAGCACAGACAGGGGGGACTATGGCTACACCTTC
TRBJ2-2	.	TRBV9	TRBD2	CASSPRRSGNPSTGELFF	TGTGCCAGCAGCCCCCGAAGGAGCGGGAATCCCAGCACCGGGGAGCTGTTTTTT
TRBJ1-1	.	TRBV2	.	CASSEDGNTEAFF	TGTGCCAGCAGTGAAGACGGGAACACTGAAGCTTTCTTT
TRBJ2-1	.	TRBV4-2	TRBD2	CASSQGLAGSSYNEQFF	TGTGCCAGCAGCCAAGGACTAGCGGGGAGCTCCTACAATGAGCAGTTCTTC
TRBJ2-7	.	TRBV18	TRBD1	CASSQRDRGSYEQYF	TGTGCCAGCTCACAAAGGGACAGGGGCTCCTACGAGCAGTACTTC
TRBJ2-2	.	TRBV5-1	.	CASLSASGRQGGELFF	TGCGCCAGCCTATCTGCGAGCGGGAGACAGGGCGGGGAGCTGTTTTTT
TRBJ2-7	.	TRBV9	.	CASSGGLLGEQYF	TGTGCCAGCAGCGGGGGACTCCTTGGGGAGCAGTACTTC
TRBJ2-2	.	TRBV30	.	CAWSVTGTGELFF	TGTGCCTGGAGTGTAACGGGTACCGGGGAGCTGTTTTTT
TRBJ2-1	.	TRBV14	TRBD2	CASSTINRTSGNYNEQFF	TGTGCCAGCAGCACTATAAACCGGACTAGCGGGAACTACAATGAGCAGTTCTTC
TRBJ2-7	few	TRBV18	.	CASSPSLADEQYF	TGTGCCAGCTCACCAAGTCTCGCGGACGAGCAGTACTTC
TRBJ2-3	.	TRBV11-2	.	CASMSRQGRLTDTQYF	TGTGCCAGCATGAGTAGGCAGGGGCGTCTCACAGATACGCAGTATTTT
TRBJ1-2	.	TRBV2	TRBD1	CASSLQGAGYGYTF	TGTGCCAGCAGTTTACAGGGGGCTGGCTATGGCTACACCTTC
TRBJ2-3	.	TRBV5-1	TRBD2	CASSSGLATDTQYF	TGCGCCAGCAGCTCGGGACTAGCAACAGATACGCAGTATTTT
TRBJ2-1	medium-sized	TRBV28	.	CASSPELVVTYNEQFF	TGTGCCAGCAGCCCCGAGTTGGTGGTTACCTACAATGAGCAGTTCTTC
TRBJ1-4	.	TRBV28	TRBD1	CASRGQGATTNEKLFF	TGTGCCAGCAGAGGGCAGGGGGCGACAACTAATGAAAAACTGTTTTTT
TRBJ2-7	.	TRBV28	TRBD2	CASSSQTSGQGGQYF	TGTGCCAGCAGTTCTCAGACTAGCGGGCAGGGCGGGCAGTACTTC
TRBJ1-2	.	TRBV6-5	.	CASSYEDSALGYTF	TGTGCCAGCAGTTACGAGGACAGCGCCCTCGGCTACACCTTC
TRBJ2-1	.	TRBV3-1/TRBV3-2	TRBD2	CASSREGRGGRHEQFF	TGTGCCAGCAGCCGAGAAGGGCGGGGGGGCCGCCATGAGCAGTTCTTC
TRBJ2-1	.	TRBV6-5	TRBD2	CASTTLAGVYNEQFF	TGTGCCAGCACCACCTTAGCGGGGGTATACAATGAGCAGTTCTTC
TRBJ1-5	once	TRBV10-3	.	CASAVGHGSNQPQHF	TGTGCCTCCGCCGTGGGACACGGAAGCAATCAGCCCCAGCATTTT
TRBJ1-1	.	TRBV12-3/TRBV12-4	.	CASSLARGTEAFF	TGTGCCAGCAGTTTAGCAAGGGGAACTGAAGCTTTCTTT
TRBJ1-1	.	TRBV7-2	.	CASSLGRQKNTEAFF	TGTGCCAGCAGCTTAGGGAGACAGAAGAACACTGAAGCTTTCTTT
TRBJ2-7	.	TRBV7-9	TRBD2	CASSPTSGRPHEQYF	TGTGCCAGCAGCCCGACTAGCGGGAGACCCCACGAGCAGTACTTC
TRBJ1-1	.	TRBV5-1	TRBD1	CASSGRTGRTEAFF	TGCGCCAGCAGCGGAAGGACAGGGAGGACTGAAGCTTTCTTT